This T cell receptor (beta chain) was sequenced in a study of T-cell reconstitution after alpha-beta-depleted transplantation in children. Concerning this clonotype itself: Its cognate antigen is unknown.

Preparation of the TCRbeta library involved a method that used unique molecular identifiers. TCRdb ran MiXCR on the PCR reads and lists one entry per CDR3 protein. This repertoire shows approximately 1,000,000 distinct CDR3 sequences, around 30% found once; its top ten account for roughly 27%. The CDR3 has 14 amino acids. Germline V gene sequence: CDR1 SGHVS, CDR2 FQNEAQ. Trimming pared 1 base from V and 2 bases from J, leaving 8 bases between. Findings and caveats of the study: Newly produced T cells mostly provided counts and TCRbeta diversity after one year, as hyperexpanded clones declined. TCRbeta diversity was high at day 60 in some patients (a result of surviving recipient T cells and thymic progenitors). After transplant, at about two months, alpha-beta T cells were reportedly derived from several hundred expanded graft clones.

The chain has TRBV7-8 and TRBJ1-2; D call uncertain. The clonotype was recovered from a boy under two years old who had a stem cell transplant for SCID, so the T cells may come from the graft donor. The specimen was PBMCs, mostly from graft donor cells, collected 360 days after TCRalphabeta/CD19-depleted stem cell transplant. The CDR3: CASSLDRINYGYTF. CDR3 bases: TGTGCCAGCAGCTTAGACCGTATAAACTATGGCTACACCTTC.